The rows below give T cell receptor beta chains drawn from one sample of a study of blood T cell repertoires in COVID-19. TCRdb's table, derived via immunoSEQ multiplex PCR, lists solely in-frame clones and lacks some. Altogether about 140,000 clones are present, about 86% being singletons, with the ten largest covering approximately 8.3%. Sequenced sample: peripheral blood. These receptors originate from a woman aged 60-75 years with acute or convalescent COVID-19. Both conserved end residues are part of each CDR3. Fields, in order: J gene, D gene, V gene, clone size, CDR3 protein, CDR3 DNA. D genes are given only for firm matches. Size is omitted from some rows. Given values are once, few, many or a class for expanded clones.

>TRBJ1-5|-|TRBV2|-
CASSEGQGPNQPQHF
TGTGCCAGCAGTGAAGGGCAGGGGCCAAATCAGCCCCAGCATTTT
>TRBJ2-7|-|TRBV11-2|-
CASSSTYEQYF
TGTGCCAGCAGTTCCACCTACGAGCAGTACTTC
>TRBJ2-7|-|TRBV6-2/TRBV6-3|once
CASTPRTGSPYEQYF
TGTGCCAGCACCCCCAGGACGGGGAGTCCCTACGAGCAGTACTTC
>TRBJ1-6|-|TRBV28|-
CAGRTGYNSPLHF
TGTGCCGGGCGGACGGGGTATAATTCACCCCTCCACTTT
>TRBJ2-7|TRBD2|TRBV28|-
CASSSERDGSYEQYF
TGTGCCAGCAGTTCCGAGCGGGACGGCTCCTACGAGCAGTACTTC
>TRBJ1-1|-|TRBV7-8|few
CASSLMLANTEAFF
TGTGCCAGCAGCTTAATGCTAGCAAACACTGAAGCTTTCTTT
>TRBJ1-3|-|TRBV14|-
CASSRHLSSGNTIYF
TGTGCCAGCAGTCGACATCTGAGCTCTGGAAACACCATATATTTT
>TRBJ1-1|-|TRBV7-2|-
CASSLQPGTEAFF
TGTGCCAGCAGCTTACAGCCAGGCACTGAAGCTTTCTTT
>TRBJ1-2|-|TRBV13|few
CASSLGLGEGYGYTF
TGTGCCAGCAGCTTAGGCCTCGGGGAGGGCTATGGCTACACCTTC
>TRBJ2-3|TRBD2|TRBV7-2|-
CASSLRLAAHRADTQYF
TGTGCCAGCAGCCTACGACTAGCGGCGCACCGGGCAGATACGCAGTATTTT
>TRBJ1-4|TRBD1|TRBV4-3|-
CASSRDGTADEKLFF
TGCGCCAGCAGCCGGGACGGGACAGCGGATGAAAAACTGTTTTTT
>TRBJ2-6|TRBD1|TRBV10-3|-
CAISVETGSSGANVLTF
TGTGCCATCAGTGTAGAGACAGGGAGCTCTGGGGCCAACGTCCTGACTTTC
>TRBJ2-3|-|TRBV5-4|-
CASSLAGFSTDTQYF
TGTGCCAGCAGCTTGGCCGGGTTCAGCACAGATACGCAGTATTTT
>TRBJ1-3|TRBD1|TRBV6-1|-
CASSEQGADGNTIYF
TGTGCCAGCAGTGAACAGGGGGCTGATGGAAACACCATATATTTT
>TRBJ2-5|TRBD1|TRBV2|-
CASETGWETQYF
TGTGCCAGCGAGACAGGGTGGGAGACCCAGTACTTC
>TRBJ1-6|TRBD1|TRBV6-6|-
CASSRDSSYNSPLHF
TGTGCCAGCAGCCGGGACAGCTCCTATAATTCACCCCTCCACTTT
>TRBJ1-1|-|TRBV10-3|-
CAISESWTSNSEAFF
TGTGCCATCAGTGAGAGTTGGACTAGTAACTCTGAAGCTTTCTTT
>TRBJ2-5|TRBD1|TRBV11-3|-
CASSSGRGPQETQYF
TGTGCCAGCAGCTCGGGCAGGGGGCCCCAAGAGACCCAGTACTTC
>TRBJ1-3|TRBD1|TRBV30|-
CAWSAPGQGSSGNTIYF
TGTGCCTGGAGCGCACCGGGACAGGGGTCCTCTGGAAACACCATATATTTT
>TRBJ2-5|TRBD2|TRBV7-8|-
CASSLTWGREETQYF
TGTGCCAGCAGCCTTACGTGGGGGAGGGAAGAGACCCAGTACTTC
>TRBJ2-4|-|TRBV3-1/TRBV3-2|-
CASSFPTRIAKNIQYF
TGTGCCAGCAGCTTTCCGACTCGAATAGCCAAAAACATTCAGTACTTC
>TRBJ2-3|TRBD2|TRBV5-1|-
CASSLGLAGRPSTDTQYF
TGCGCCAGCAGCTTGGGGCTAGCGGGGCGTCCTAGCACAGATACGCAGTATTTT
>TRBJ2-7|-|TRBV28|-
CASSLQGSYEQYF
TGTGCCAGCAGTTTACAGGGCTCCTACGAGCAGTACTTC
>TRBJ2-5|TRBD1|TRBV19|-
CASSLGQGEEETQYF
TGTGCCAGTAGTCTGGGACAGGGGGAGGAAGAGACCCAGTACTTC
>TRBJ1-1|TRBD1|TRBV30|-
CAWSKLWGTGGAGNTEAFF
TGTGCCTGGAGCAAATTATGGGGAACAGGGGGCGCGGGAAATACTGAAGCTTTCTTT
>TRBJ2-7|-|TRBV6-5|-
CASSPGGEQYF
TGTGCCAGCAGCCCCGGGGGCGAGCAGTACTTC
>TRBJ1-1|-|TRBV5-6|-
CASGQNTEAFF
TGTGCCAGCGGGCAAAACACTGAAGCTTTCTTT
>TRBJ1-6|-|TRBV30|-
CAWSVILEPLNSPLHF
TGTGCCTGGAGTGTAATCCTAGAACCATTGAATTCACCCCTCCACTTT
>TRBJ1-6|TRBD1|TRBV25-1|-
CASSERLGQGGSPLHF
TGTGCCAGCAGTGAACGCCTGGGACAGGGTGGGTCACCCCTCCACTTT
>TRBJ2-7|-|TRBV4-2|few
CASSVQPNYEQYF
TGTGCCAGCAGCGTACAGCCGAACTACGAGCAGTACTTC
>TRBJ2-7|-|TRBV7-9|-
CASMPKPDASYEQYF
TGTGCCAGCATGCCCAAGCCTGATGCCTCCTACGAGCAGTACTTC
>TRBJ2-7|-|TRBV11-3|-
CASSSDGRSPYEQYF
TGTGCCAGCAGCTCTGATGGGAGGTCCCCCTACGAGCAGTACTTC
>TRBJ1-1|-|TRBV5-4|-
CASSRQVMNTEAFF
TGTGCCAGCAGCCGACAGGTTATGAACACTGAAGCTTTCTTT
>TRBJ1-1|-|TRBV5-1|-
CASSLEGPSNTEAFF
TGCGCCAGCAGCTTAGAGGGCCCTTCAAACACTGAAGCTTTCTTT
>TRBJ2-1|-|TRBV11-3|-
CASSKRDFYNEQFF
TGTGCCAGCAGCAAAAGGGACTTCTACAATGAGCAGTTCTTC
>TRBJ1-2|TRBD1|TRBV28|-
CASSSTPLQGAGGYTF
TGTGCCAGCAGTTCCACCCCCTTACAGGGGGCAGGTGGCTACACCTTC
>TRBJ2-7|-|TRBV5-1|-
CASSLWAGSYEQYF
TGCGCCAGCAGCTTGTGGGCAGGGTCCTACGAGCAGTACTTC
>TRBJ2-1|TRBD1|TRBV12-5|-
CASVPGQAYNEQFF
TGTGCTAGTGTTCCGGGACAGGCTTACAATGAGCAGTTCTTC
>TRBJ1-4|-|TRBV7-2|-
CASSHEAGINEKLFF
TGTGCCAGCAGCCACGAGGCAGGGATTAATGAAAAACTGTTTTTT
>TRBJ1-2|-|TRBV7-9|-
CASSPQGFGFGYTF
TGTGCCAGCAGCCCGCAGGGGTTCGGGTTTGGCTACACCTTC
>TRBJ2-3|-|TRBV29-1|-
CSVETGTDTQYF
TGCAGCGTTGAAACAGGGACAGATACGCAGTATTTT